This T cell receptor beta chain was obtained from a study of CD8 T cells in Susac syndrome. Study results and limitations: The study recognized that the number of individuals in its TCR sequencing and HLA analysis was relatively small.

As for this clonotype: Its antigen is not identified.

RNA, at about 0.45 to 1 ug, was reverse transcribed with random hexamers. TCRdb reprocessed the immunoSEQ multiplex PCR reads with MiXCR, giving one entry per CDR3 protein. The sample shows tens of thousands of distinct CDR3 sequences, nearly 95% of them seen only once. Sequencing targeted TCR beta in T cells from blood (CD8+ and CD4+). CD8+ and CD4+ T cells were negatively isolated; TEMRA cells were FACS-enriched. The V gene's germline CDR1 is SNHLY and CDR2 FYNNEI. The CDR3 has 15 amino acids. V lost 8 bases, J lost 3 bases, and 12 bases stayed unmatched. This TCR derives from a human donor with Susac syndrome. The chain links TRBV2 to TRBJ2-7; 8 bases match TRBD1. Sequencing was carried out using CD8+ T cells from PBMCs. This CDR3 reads CASFWTGQGDYEQYF. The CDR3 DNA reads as TGTGCCAGCTTTTGGACAGGGCAGGGGGACTACGAGCAGTACTTC.